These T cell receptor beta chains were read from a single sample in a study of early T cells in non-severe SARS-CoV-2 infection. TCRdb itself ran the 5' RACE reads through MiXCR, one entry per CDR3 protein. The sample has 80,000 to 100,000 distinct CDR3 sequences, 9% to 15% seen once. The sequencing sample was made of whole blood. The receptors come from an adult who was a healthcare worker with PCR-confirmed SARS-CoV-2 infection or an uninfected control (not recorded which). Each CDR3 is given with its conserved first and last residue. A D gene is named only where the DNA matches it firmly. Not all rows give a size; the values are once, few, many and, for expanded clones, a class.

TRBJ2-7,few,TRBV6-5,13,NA,CASSARTAGGQYF,TGTGCCAGCAGTGCCAGGACAGCCGGGGGGCAGTACTTC
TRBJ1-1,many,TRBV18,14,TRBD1,CASSLTGVNTEAFF,TGTGCCAGCTCACTAACAGGGGTGAACACTGAAGCTTTCTTT
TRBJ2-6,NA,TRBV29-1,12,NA,CSVGGGANVLTF,TGCAGCGTTGGCGGTGGGGCCAACGTCCTGACTTTC
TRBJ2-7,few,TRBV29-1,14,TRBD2,CSVEWGGSSYEQYF,TGCAGCGTAGAGTGGGGCGGGAGCTCCTACGAGCAGTACTTC
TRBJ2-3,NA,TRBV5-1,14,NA,CASSPGVGPDTQYF,TGCGCCAGCAGCCCGGGGGTCGGACCAGATACGCAGTATTTT
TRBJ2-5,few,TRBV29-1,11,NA,CSVGERETQYF,TGCAGCGTCGGGGAGAGGGAGACCCAGTACTTC
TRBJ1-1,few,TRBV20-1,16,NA,CSARDVSGAQRTEAFF,TGCAGTGCTAGAGATGTGTCAGGGGCCCAGAGAACTGAAGCTTTCTTT
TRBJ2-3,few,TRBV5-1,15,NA,CASSLVPEITDTQYF,TGCGCCAGCAGCTTGGTACCGGAAATCACAGATACGCAGTATTTT
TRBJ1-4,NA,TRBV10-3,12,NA,CAAQTVGEKLFF,TGTGCCGCTCAGACGGTTGGGGAAAAACTGTTTTTT
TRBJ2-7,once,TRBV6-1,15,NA,CASSESAAGRSEQYF,TGTGCCAGCAGTGAAAGCGCTGCGGGACGTAGCGAGCAGTACTTC
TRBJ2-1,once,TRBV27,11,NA,CASSPGIGEFF,TGTGCCAGCAGTCCGGGTATTGGGGAGTTCTTC
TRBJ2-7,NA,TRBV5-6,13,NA,CASSGTGSYEQYF,TGTGCCAGCAGCGGTACAGGATCCTACGAGCAGTACTTC
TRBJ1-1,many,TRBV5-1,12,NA,CASSLVPTEAFF,TGCGCCAGCAGCTTGGTCCCAACTGAAGCTTTCTTT
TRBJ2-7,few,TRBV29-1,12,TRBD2,CSVVAGVNEQYF,TGCAGCGTTGTAGCGGGAGTTAACGAGCAGTACTTC
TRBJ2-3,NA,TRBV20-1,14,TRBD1,CSASRPGGADTQYF,TGCAGTGCTAGCAGACCAGGGGGCGCAGATACGCAGTATTTT
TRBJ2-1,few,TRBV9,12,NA,CASSPLGREQFF,TGTGCCAGCAGCCCGTTAGGGCGTGAGCAGTTCTTC
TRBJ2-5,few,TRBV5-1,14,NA,CASSLENGEETQYF,TGCGCCAGCAGCTTGGAAAACGGGGAAGAGACCCAGTACTTC
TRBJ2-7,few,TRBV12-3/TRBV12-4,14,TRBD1,CASSHRQGFDEQYF,TGTGCCAGCAGTCACCGACAGGGGTTCGACGAGCAGTACTTC
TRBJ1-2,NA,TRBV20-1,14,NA,CSASRSGDNYGYTF,TGCAGTGCTAGTAGAAGCGGCGACAACTATGGCTACACCTTC
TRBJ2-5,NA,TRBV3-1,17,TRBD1,CASSQDWTGGFLETQYF,TGTGCCAGCAGCCAAGATTGGACAGGGGGCTTTTTGGAGACCCAGTACTTC
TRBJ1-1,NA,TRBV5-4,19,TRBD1,CASSSGTGSFNPMNTEAFF,TGTGCCAGCAGCTCAGGGACAGGGTCCTTTAATCCCATGAACACTGAAGCTTTCTTT
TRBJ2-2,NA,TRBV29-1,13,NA,CSVNWLHTGELFF,TGCAGCGTTAATTGGCTGCACACCGGGGAGCTGTTTTTT
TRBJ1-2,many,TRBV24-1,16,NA,CATSDASDNSDYGYTF,TGTGCCACCAGTGATGCCTCGGACAACTCGGACTATGGCTACACCTTC
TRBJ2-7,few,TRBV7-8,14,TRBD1,CASSFRQGTDEQYF,TGTGCCAGCAGCTTCCGACAGGGGACGGACGAGCAGTACTTC
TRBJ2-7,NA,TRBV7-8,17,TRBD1,CASSSNIRQGDPDEQYF,TGTGCCAGCAGCTCCAACATACGACAGGGGGACCCGGACGAGCAGTACTTC
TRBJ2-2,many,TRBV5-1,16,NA,CASSLGSGSFAGELFF,TGCGCCAGCAGCTTGGGGTCCGGGAGTTTCGCCGGGGAGCTGTTTTTT
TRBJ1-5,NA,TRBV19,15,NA,CASSPTGTVLQPQHF,TGTGCCAGCAGCCCGACCGGGACGGTACTTCAGCCCCAGCATTTT
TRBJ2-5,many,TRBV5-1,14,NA,CASSSSRVGETQYF,TGCGCCAGCAGCAGCTCGCGGGTTGGAGAGACCCAGTACTTC
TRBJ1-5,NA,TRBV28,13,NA,CASSLRGIGPQHF,TGTGCCAGCAGTTTGAGGGGGATAGGGCCCCAGCATTTT
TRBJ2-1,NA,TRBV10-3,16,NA,CAISGGAGNKYNEQFF,TGTGCCATCAGTGGAGGAGCGGGCAACAAGTACAATGAGCAGTTCTTC
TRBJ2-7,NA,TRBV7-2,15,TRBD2,CASSLASGGSYEQYF,TGTGCCAGCAGCTTAGCCAGCGGGGGGTCCTACGAGCAGTACTTC
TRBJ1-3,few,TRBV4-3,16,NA,CASSQGSTGSGNTIYF,TGCGCCAGCAGCCAAGGATCGACCGGCTCTGGAAACACCATATATTTT
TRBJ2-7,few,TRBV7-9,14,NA,CASSLGGLWYEQYF,TGTGCCAGCAGCTTAGGAGGGTTATGGTACGAGCAGTACTTC
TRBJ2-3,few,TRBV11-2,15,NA,CASSKPMTSTDTQYF,TGTGCCAGCAGCAAGCCCATGACTAGCACAGATACGCAGTATTTT
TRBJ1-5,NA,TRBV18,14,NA,CASSPGQTGQPQHF,TGTGCCAGCTCACCCGGACAAACGGGGCAGCCCCAGCATTTT
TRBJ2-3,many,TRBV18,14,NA,CASSPPELPDTQYF,TGTGCCAGCTCACCACCGGAGCTCCCAGATACGCAGTATTTT
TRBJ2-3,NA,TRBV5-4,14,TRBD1,CASGPQGATDTQYF,TGTGCCAGCGGACCGCAGGGGGCCACAGATACGCAGTATTTT
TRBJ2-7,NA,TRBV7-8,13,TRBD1,CASSWGQSYEQYF,TGTGCCAGCAGCTGGGGACAGTCCTACGAGCAGTACTTC
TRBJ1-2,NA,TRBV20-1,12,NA,CSANPQDYGYTF,TGCAGTGCCAACCCTCAGGACTATGGCTACACCTTC
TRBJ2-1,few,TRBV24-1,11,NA,CATSDGVMEFF,TGTGCCACCAGTGATGGGGTAATGGAGTTCTTC
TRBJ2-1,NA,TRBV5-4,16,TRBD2,CASSLARLAGVGEQFF,TGTGCCAGCAGCTTGGCCCGACTAGCGGGAGTAGGTGAGCAGTTCTTC
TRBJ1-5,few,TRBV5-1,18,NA,CASSMTHPPGPRDQPQHF,TGCGCCAGCAGCATGACCCACCCACCGGGACCAAGGGATCAGCCCCAGCATTTT
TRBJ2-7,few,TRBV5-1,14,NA,CASSLGQIAYEQYF,TGCGCCAGCAGCCTCGGACAGATAGCCTACGAGCAGTACTTC
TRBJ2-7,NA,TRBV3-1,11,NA,CASSNSYEQYF,TGTGCCAGCAGCAACTCCTACGAGCAGTACTTC
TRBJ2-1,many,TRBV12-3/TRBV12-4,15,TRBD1,CASSWGQGSGDEQFF,TGTGCCAGCAGTTGGGGACAGGGCTCTGGGGATGAGCAGTTCTTC
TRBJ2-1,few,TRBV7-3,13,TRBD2,CASSPSSGQPGVF,TGTGCCAGCAGCCCCTCTAGCGGCCAGCCTGGGGTCTTC
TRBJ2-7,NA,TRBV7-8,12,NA,CASSLGEREQYF,TGTGCCAGCAGCTTAGGTGAACGAGAGCAGTACTTC
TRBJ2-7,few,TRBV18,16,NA,CASSPSLTRHNYEQYF,TGTGCCAGCTCCCCATCCCTAACAAGACATAACTACGAGCAGTACTTC
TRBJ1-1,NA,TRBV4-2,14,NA,CASSRTDMNTEAFF,TGTGCCAGCAGCCGGACAGATATGAACACTGAAGCTTTCTTT
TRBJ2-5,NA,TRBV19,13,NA,CASSLSTQETQYF,TGTGCCAGTAGTTTATCAACTCAAGAGACCCAGTACTTC
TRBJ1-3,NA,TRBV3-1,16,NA,CASSQFSRRSGNTIYF,TGTGCCAGCAGCCAATTCTCTCGAAGGTCTGGAAACACCATATATTTT
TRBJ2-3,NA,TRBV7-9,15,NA,CASSFSRPVPDTQYF,TGTGCCAGCAGCTTTTCCAGGCCCGTCCCAGATACGCAGTATTTT
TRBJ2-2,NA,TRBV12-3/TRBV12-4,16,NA,CASTRTRGSLHRGAVF,TGTGCCAGCACCCGCACCCGGGGCAGCTTACACCGGGGAGCTGTTTTT
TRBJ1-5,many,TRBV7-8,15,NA,CASSLFGGGNQPQHF,TGTGCCAGCAGCTTATTTGGAGGGGGCAATCAGCCCCAGCATTTT
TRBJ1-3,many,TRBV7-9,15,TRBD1,CASRPGGAVANTIYF,TGTGCCAGCAGACCAGGGGGCGCGGTCGCAAACACCATATATTTT
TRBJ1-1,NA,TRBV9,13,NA,CASSVVAGTEAFF,TGTGCCAGCAGCGTAGTGGCTGGCACTGAAGCTTTCTTT
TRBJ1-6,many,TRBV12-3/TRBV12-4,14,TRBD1,CASTGTAYNSPLHF,TGTGCCAGCACGGGGACAGCCTATAATTCACCCCTCCACTTT
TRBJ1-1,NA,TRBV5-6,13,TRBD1,CASSARTGTEAFF,TGTGCCAGCAGCGCCCGGACAGGGACTGAAGCTTTCTTT
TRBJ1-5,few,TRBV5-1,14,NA,CASSLEGGNQPQHF,TGCGCCAGCAGCTTGGAAGGGGGAAATCAGCCCCAGCATTTT
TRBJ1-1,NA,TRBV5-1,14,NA,CASSLVGGNTEAFF,TGCGCCAGCAGCTTGGTAGGCGGGAACACTGAAGCTTTCTTT